Detailed here is one T cell receptor beta chain. What it recognizes is unknown. Definition of naive CD8+ T cells rested on a CD45RO-CCR7+CD27+CD95- profile. cDNA libraries for TRB were generated by 5' RACE incorporating UMI labels. TCRdb re-called the 5' RACE reads and gives one entry per CDR3 protein, without DNA. This sample's table has about 130,000 distinct CDR3 sequences. The germline V gene has CDR1 DFQATT and CDR2 SNEGSKA (reference sequence). This CDR3 is built from 18 residues. The source of the sample is a study of CXCR3-negative and CXCR3-positive naive CD8 T cells. Across the whole study: Per-library TRB read counts averaged about 1.5 +/- 0.3 million, adding up to around 140 million in total.

Study results and limitations: The study inferred TCR strength from TRB CDR3 properties and found comparable surface CD5 between naive subsets. Both naive subsets had comparably high diversity; memory CD8+ cells much lower.

The rearrangement uses TRBV20-1 and TRBJ1-2; TCRdb reports TRBD1, a call that lacks DNA to check it against. The sequence was collected from a human donor in good health. Some clones in this sample may be carry-over from other donors' samples. Sequencing was performed on naive CXCR3- CD8+ T cells from blood. As for subset: CD45RO-CCR7+CD27+CD95- naive CD8+ T cells lacking CXCR3 (TNR3-). The CDR3 sequence: CSARDNGGQGVAPRGYTF.